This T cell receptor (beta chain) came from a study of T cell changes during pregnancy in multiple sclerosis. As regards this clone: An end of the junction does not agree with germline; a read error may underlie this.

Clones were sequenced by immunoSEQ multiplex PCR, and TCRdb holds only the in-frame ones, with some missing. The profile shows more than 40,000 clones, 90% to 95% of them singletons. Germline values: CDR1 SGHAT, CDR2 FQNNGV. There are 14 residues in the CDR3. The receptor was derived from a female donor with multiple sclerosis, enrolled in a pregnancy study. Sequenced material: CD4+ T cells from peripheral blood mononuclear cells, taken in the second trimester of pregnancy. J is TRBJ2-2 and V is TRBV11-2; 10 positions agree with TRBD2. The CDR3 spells CASTGLAGAGKLFF. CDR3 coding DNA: TGTGCCAGCACGGGGCTAGCGGGGGCCGGGAAGCTGTTTTTT.